Listed here are 5 T cell receptor beta chains from one sample, sequenced in a study of blood T cells in healthy people across ages. Next came a second PCR, run for about 7 to 12 cycles, which used a sample-barcoded 5' primer along with a J-beta primer mix. TCRdb reprocessed the 5' RACE reads with MiXCR, giving one entry per CDR3 protein. This table has about 1.6 million distinct CDR3 sequences, around 36% appearing once. Sequencing used blood. These TCRs come from a woman in her 30s in good health.

This clonotype showed up just once. Its ends do not fully match the called genes, so a read error is possible. The chain joins TRBV20-1 to TRBJ2-7; possibly TRBD2 for D (5 bases). Germline CDR1 and CDR2: DFQATT and SNEGSKA (reference sequence). The CDR3 covers 15 residues. The CDR3 region has the DNA TGCAGTACTAGATCCGCGCGGGCCGATCTCTACGAGCAGTACTTC. Protein product: CSTRSARADLYEQYF.

A note on this clonotype: This could be a read error, since a much larger clone is one nucleotide away. The gene calls are TRBV29-1 and TRBJ2-7; D not certain. Per germline, CDR1 SQVTM and CDR2 ANQGSEA. This CDR3 spans 13 amino acids. Trimming took off 4 bases at V and 0 bases at J, with 10 bases between the two ends. The CDR3: CSVGGAASYEQYF. The CDR3 DNA follows: TGCAGCGTTGGAGGCGCGGCCTCCTACGAGCAGTACTTC.

The rearrangement links TRBV18 to TRBJ2-1; D not certain. This CDR3 comprises 15 residues. Looked up from germline, CDR1 is KGHSH and CDR2 is LQKENI. V lost 3 bases, J lost 6 bases, and 15 bases lay in between. The CDR3 DNA reads as TGTGCCAGCTCACCCGACATGACGATTGGCAATGAGCAGTTCTTC. Its translation: CASSPDMTIGNEQFF. The full variable domain, completed using reference TRBV18 and TRBJ2-1, is NAGVMQNPRHLVRRRGQEARLRCSPMKGHSHVYWYRQLPEEGLKFMVYLQKENIIDESGMPKERFSAEFPKEGPSILRIQQVVRGDSAAYFCASSPDMTIGNEQFFGPGTRLTVL.

The chain carries TRBV9 and TRBJ2-1; 12 bases agree with TRBD2. Trimming at V came to 0 bases and at J to 5 bases, leaving 3 bases not matched to a gene. Germline V gives CDR1 SGDLS, CDR2 YYNGEE. The CDR3 length is 16 residues. The DNA of the CDR3 is TGTGCCAGCAGCGTAGTGGGACTAGCGGGTAACAATGAGCAGTTCTTC. The encoded protein is CASSVVGLAGNNEQFF.

The chain is built from TRBV6-1 and TRBJ2-5; D possibly uses TRBD1 or TRBD2 (5 bases each). CDR3 length: 14 amino acids. V was cut by 2 bases and J by 3 bases, with 10 bases left in between. CDR1 is MNHNS and CDR2 is SASEGT in the germline V gene. In nucleotides, the CDR3 is TGTGCCAGCAGTGAACTGGGGGTGGAAGAGACCCAGTACTTC. Translation: CASSELGVEETQYF.